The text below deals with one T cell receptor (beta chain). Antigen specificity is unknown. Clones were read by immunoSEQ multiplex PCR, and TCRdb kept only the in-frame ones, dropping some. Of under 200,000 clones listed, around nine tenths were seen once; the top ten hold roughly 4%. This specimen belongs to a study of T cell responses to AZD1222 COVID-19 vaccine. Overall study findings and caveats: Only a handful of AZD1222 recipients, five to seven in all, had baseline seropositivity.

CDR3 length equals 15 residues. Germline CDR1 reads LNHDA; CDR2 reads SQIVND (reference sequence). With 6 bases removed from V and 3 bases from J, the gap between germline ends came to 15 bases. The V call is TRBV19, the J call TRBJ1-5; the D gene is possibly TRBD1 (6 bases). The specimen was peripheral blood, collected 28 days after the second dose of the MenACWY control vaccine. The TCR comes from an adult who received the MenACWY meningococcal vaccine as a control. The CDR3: CASRRGRQDNQPQHF. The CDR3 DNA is TGTGCCAGTAGGCGAGGGAGACAGGACAATCAGCCCCAGCATTTT.